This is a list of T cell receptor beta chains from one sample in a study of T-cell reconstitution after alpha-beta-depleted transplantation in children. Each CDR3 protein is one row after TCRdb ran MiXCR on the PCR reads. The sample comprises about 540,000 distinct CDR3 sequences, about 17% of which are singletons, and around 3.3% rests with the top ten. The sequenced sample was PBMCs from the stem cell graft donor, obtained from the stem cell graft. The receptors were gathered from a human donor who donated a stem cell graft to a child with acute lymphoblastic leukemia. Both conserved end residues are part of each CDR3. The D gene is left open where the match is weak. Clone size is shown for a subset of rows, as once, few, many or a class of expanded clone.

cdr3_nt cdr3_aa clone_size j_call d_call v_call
TGCGCCAGCAGCTTGGGGGTTCAGGGCAATCAGCCCCAGCATTTT CASSLGVQGNQPQHF - TRBJ1-5 - TRBV5-1
TGTGCCAGCAGCTTAGATCTGGACAGCTCTGGGGCCAACGTCCTGACTTTC CASSLDLDSSGANVLTF few TRBJ2-6 - TRBV11-3
TGTGCCAGCAGTTGGAGTAGCAACTATGGCTACACCTTC CASSWSSNYGYTF - TRBJ1-2 - TRBV27
TGTGCCAGCAGCTTAGTGACGGGGGCGAACACCGGGGAGCTGTTTTTT CASSLVTGANTGELFF - TRBJ2-2 - TRBV7-8
TGTGCCAGCAGCTTGTGGGACTCCGTCCATGAGCAGTTCTTC CASSLWDSVHEQFF few TRBJ2-1 - TRBV5-5
TGTGCCAGCAGGGTAGGGTCCTCCTACGAGCAGTACTTC CASRVGSSYEQYF - TRBJ2-7 - TRBV13
TGTGCCAGCACCCCCCGACTAGCGGGAGGTTGGTTCTTC CASTPRLAGGWFF - TRBJ2-1 TRBD2 TRBV11-2
TGCGCCAGCAGTGTCCCAGGGCAACAGGAAAACACTGAAGCTTTCTTT CASSVPGQQENTEAFF - TRBJ1-1 - TRBV10-1
TGCGCCAGCTCCGCCGGGGACAGCAGTAATACGCAGTATTTT CASSAGDSSNTQYF - TRBJ2-3 TRBD1 TRBV5-1
TGCGCCAGCAGTTCCGTCCAACAGGGGGTCTATGCTTTCTTT CASSSVQQGVYAFF few TRBJ1-1 TRBD1 TRBV5-1
TGTGCCAGCAGCGTAGACTCGGGGCGGTCCTCCTACGAGCAGTACTTC CASSVDSGRSSYEQYF - TRBJ2-7 - TRBV9
TGCAGCACGAGAACCGGGCCCTCCTACTACGAGCAGTACTTC CSTRTGPSYYEQYF - TRBJ2-7 - TRBV29-1
TGCGCCAGCAGCCCAACGCACGACGCGGCGAACACCGGGGAGCTGTTTTTT CASSPTHDAANTGELFF - TRBJ2-2 - TRBV5-1
TGTGCCAGCAGCTATGACATAAGCTATGGCGACACCTTC CASSYDISYGDTF - TRBJ1-2 - TRBV7-9
TGTGCCAGCAGTTCGCTTCCCCTCTCCTACAATGAGCAGTTCTTC CASSSLPLSYNEQFF - TRBJ2-1 - TRBV6-5
TGCGCCAGCAGCTTGGTCCGACGTATGGGACAGTTGACGTCTCAAGGTGAAAAACTGTTTTTT CASSLVRRMGQLTSQGEKLFF - TRBJ1-4 TRBD1 TRBV5-1
TGCAGTGCTGACCAAGGGAGCGGACAAGAGACCCAGTACTTC CSADQGSGQETQYF - TRBJ2-5 - TRBV20-1
TGCGCCAGCAGCATCCAGAGTACCCAAGAGACCCAGTACTTC CASSIQSTQETQYF few TRBJ2-5 - TRBV5-1
TGTGCCAGCAGCTCCTTTCGGACAAGATGGGAAAAACTGTTTTTT CASSSFRTRWEKLFF - TRBJ1-4 - TRBV7-9
TGCAGTGCTACCGATTCGACGCGGGGTAGCACAGATACGCAGTATTTT CSATDSTRGSTDTQYF few TRBJ2-3 - TRBV20-1
TGCAGTGCCAGGCTAGCGGGAGCAGAGACCCAGTACTTC CSARLAGAETQYF few TRBJ2-5 TRBD2 TRBV20-1
TGTGCCAGCAGCTTCGATCTGGGGTCCTACGAGCAGTACTTC CASSFDLGSYEQYF few TRBJ2-7 - TRBV5-5
TGTGCCATCAGTGAGGACGTAGCTGGGGCCAACGTCCTGACTTTC CAISEDVAGANVLTF - TRBJ2-6 - TRBV10-3
TGCAGTGCTAGTACTAGCGGGAGCGCAGATACGCAGTATTTT CSASTSGSADTQYF - TRBJ2-3 TRBD2 TRBV20-1
TGTGCCACCAGCAGAGAAGGACAGGGGAGATCCTACGAGCAGTACTTC CATSREGQGRSYEQYF few TRBJ2-7 TRBD1 TRBV15
TGTGCCAGCAGTCTAAATGGACTAGCGGGAGGCGAGCAGTACTTC CASSLNGLAGGEQYF - TRBJ2-7 TRBD2 TRBV12-3/TRBV12-4
TGTGCCAGCAGCATCCTCGGGAGGGAAGCCAAAAACATTCAGTACTTC CASSILGREAKNIQYF many TRBJ2-4 TRBD2 TRBV7-9
TGCGCCAGCAGCCTATCTGCTGTGGCAGATACGCAGTATTTT CASSLSAVADTQYF - TRBJ2-3 - TRBV5-1
TGCGCCAGCAGCGAAGTAGCGGGTACCTACGAGCAGTACTTC CASSEVAGTYEQYF - TRBJ2-7 TRBD2 TRBV4-1
TGTGCCAGCAGCTTAGATCAGCTGAGTTCACCCCTCCACTTT CASSLDQLSSPLHF - TRBJ1-6 - TRBV7-6
TGTGCCAGCAGTGCTCTAGCGGCCGGGGAGCTGTTTTTT CASSALAAGELFF few TRBJ2-2 TRBD2 TRBV2
TGTGCCACTAGGAGTCTTGGGGAGACCCAGTACTTC CATRSLGETQYF few TRBJ2-5 - TRBV6-1
TGCAGTGCTAGAGATTTCGGGGGGACTTACAATGAGCAGTTCTTC CSARDFGGTYNEQFF - TRBJ2-1 TRBD2 TRBV20-1
TGTGCCTGGAGGAGTTACTCCTACGAGCAGTACTTC CAWRSYSYEQYF few TRBJ2-7 - TRBV30
TGTGCCAGCGGGTACAGGAAAGAGACCCAGTACTTC CASGYRKETQYF few TRBJ2-5 - TRBV6-5
TGCAGCGTGGGAGCCGGGACAGGGGGCACTGAAGCTTTCTTT CSVGAGTGGTEAFF few TRBJ1-1 TRBD1 TRBV29-1
TGCAGTGCCTCCGCTTCTAGCGGGTTGAACACCGGGGAGCTGTTTTTT CSASASSGLNTGELFF few TRBJ2-2 TRBD2 TRBV20-1
TGTGCCAGCAGCTCTACTAGCGGGACTAGCACAGATACGCAGTATTTT CASSSTSGTSTDTQYF - TRBJ2-3 TRBD2 TRBV7-3
TGTGCCAGCAGTAAATACAATGGAGTAGTGAATTCACCCCTCCACTTT CASSKYNGVVNSPLHF - TRBJ1-6 - TRBV27
TGTGCCAGCAGTTACGTGGGACTGACCGGAACCTACGAGCAGTACTTC CASSYVGLTGTYEQYF few TRBJ2-7 - TRBV6-5
TGCAGCGTTGGAGGCGGGAACACAGATACGCAGTATTTT CSVGGGNTDTQYF few TRBJ2-3 - TRBV29-1
TGCAGTGCTAGTAGAGGCCCTAGCGGGAGCTCCTACGAGCAGTACTTC CSASRGPSGSSYEQYF few TRBJ2-7 TRBD2 TRBV20-1
TGCGCCAGCAGCTTGCTCGGACAGGGAGTGAACACTGAAGCTTTCTTT CASSLLGQGVNTEAFF few TRBJ1-1 TRBD1 TRBV5-1
TGTGCCAGCAGCGCCCAGGGGATGGGTGAGCAGTTCTTC CASSAQGMGEQFF - TRBJ2-1 - TRBV6-4
TGTGCCAGCAGCCCGACGCGACAGGGGGGCTTAACCAAAAACATTCAGTACTTC CASSPTRQGGLTKNIQYF few TRBJ2-4 TRBD1 TRBV4-2
TGTGCCAGCATCAGGGCAGGGTGGGGGAATGAGCAGTTCTTC CASIRAGWGNEQFF few TRBJ2-1 - TRBV6-1
TGTGCCAGCAGCCAAGCCCAACCGAGTAGCGGGAGGGCCTTCAATGAGCAGTTCTTC CASSQAQPSSGRAFNEQFF - TRBJ2-1 TRBD2 TRBV3-1
TGTGCCAGCAGCTCGGGACAGGGTGATCAGCCCCAGCATTTT CASSSGQGDQPQHF many TRBJ1-5 TRBD1 TRBV7-9
TGTGCCAGCAGCCCTCGCCGACACCTTCGAGAGACCCAGTACTTC CASSPRRHLRETQYF - TRBJ2-5 - TRBV21-1
TGTGCCTGGAGTAACGTTCTTGAGCAGTTCTTC CAWSNVLEQFF few TRBJ2-1 - TRBV30
TGTGCCAGCAGCCAAGATGAAGAGGCGGGAGGTCCCGATGAGCAGTTCTTC CASSQDEEAGGPDEQFF few TRBJ2-1 TRBD2 TRBV14
TGTGCCAGCAGTCTCCTAGGTCTAGCGGGAGGCCAAGAGACCCAGTACTTC CASSLLGLAGGQETQYF - TRBJ2-5 TRBD2 TRBV12-3/TRBV12-4
TGTGCCAGCAGTTTATTCGGAGACTATGGCTACACCTTC CASSLFGDYGYTF - TRBJ1-2 - TRBV27
TGTGCCAGCAGTGAACCTCCGTTCTATGGCTACACCTTC CASSEPPFYGYTF few TRBJ1-2 - TRBV2
TGTGCCAGCAGCTCTTCTAGCGTCCCGGGGGTAGATACGCAGTATTTT CASSSSSVPGVDTQYF few TRBJ2-3 - TRBV7-3